This TCR beta chain was documented in a study of cytomegalovirus exposure and HLA in healthy donors. General observations from the study: In a later analysis, DRB1 alleles had the most associated TCRs; HLA-C alleles the fewest.

PCR used 60 Vbeta primers and 13 Jbeta primers. The table came from immunoSEQ multiplex PCR; TCRdb's copy has only in-frame clones and leaves some out. The data hold around 150,000 clones, with around 84% observed a single time. This clone has only a few counts. Antigen specificity is unknown. Germline V gene sequence: CDR1 SGHRS, CDR2 YFSETQ. The CDR3 extends over 19 amino acids. V was cut by 0 bases and J by 1 base, with 22 bases left in between. The sequencing sample was made of PBMCs. The chain carries TRBV5-1 and TRBJ1-1, with D possibly matching TRBD1 (6 bases). This TCR was sampled from a man aged 45-60 years in good health and CMV-seropositive. The CDR3 protein is CASSLATGPSRDKNTEAFF. CDR3 coding DNA: TGCGCCAGCAGCTTGGCGACTGGCCCCTCACGGGACAAGAACACTGAAGCTTTCTTT.